This TCR beta chain was recovered during a study of blood T cell repertoires in COVID-19. Here immunoSEQ multiplex PCR was the method, and the copy in TCRdb shows in-frame clones only, minus some. There are 200,000 to 250,000 clones in the sample; around 90% occur only once, and approximately 0.8% lies in the top ten. While infection was still active, Seattle patients were enrolled and then followed longitudinally. The germline CDR1 and CDR2 sequences are MGHRA and YSYEKL. V was pared by 2 bases and J by 2 bases, with 6 bases between. The CDR3 is made up of 14 amino acids. The J gene is TRBJ2-2, the V gene TRBV4-1; D uncertain. This receptor was identified in a young man with COVID-19, enrolled during active disease. Sequences were obtained from peripheral blood. This CDR3 reads CASSQNTNTGELFF. The CDR3 DNA reads TGCGCCAGCAGCCAAAACACAAACACCGGGGAGCTGTTTTTT.